The 5 T cell receptor beta chains listed next were all sequenced from one sample in a study of preoperative IRX-2 immunotherapy in early breast cancer. The treatment denotes: preoperative locoregional IRX-2 cytokine immunotherapy. Using immunoSEQ multiplex PCR, the repertoire was profiled, and TCRdb retains in-frame clones only, with some absent. The sample consists of 75,000 to 100,000 clones, roughly 88% of them appearing once. The material was tumor tissue, obtained after IRX-2 immunotherapy. These receptors originate from a human donor with breast cancer.

The J gene is TRBJ1-5, the V gene TRBV6-8, with 10 bases lining up with TRBD1. The CDR3 extends over 18 amino acids. V shed 6 bases, J shed 0 bases, and the junction held 11 bases outside the gene matches. The V gene's germline CDR1 is MNHGY and CDR2 SAAAGT. The CDR3 sequence is CASSGGGQGSYSNQPQHF. As DNA, the CDR3 is TGTGCCAGCAGCGGGGGGGGACAGGGGAGTTATAGCAATCAGCCCCAGCATTTT.

This clone appeared many times. CDR3 nucleotide sequence: TGCAGCGTCAACCGGGACTGGGGGGACGGTGAGCAGTTCTTC. This translates into CSVNRDWGDGEQFF. The chain recombines TRBV29-1 with TRBJ2-1; possible D gene TRBD2, 6 bases. The CDR3 runs 14 residues. Germline assignment: CDR1 SQVTM and CDR2 ANQGSEA. V gave up 6 bases and J gave up 9 bases, with 21 bases separating them.

DNA of the CDR3: TGTGCCAGCAGCCGTTCTCAGGGGCAGGGTGAAAAACTGTTTTTT. This sequence encodes CASSRSQGQGEKLFF. V is TRBV14 and J is TRBJ1-4; weak D call: TRBD1 (6 bases). The CDR3 loop spans 15 amino acids. Germline V CDR1 and CDR2: SGHDN, FVKESK. V dropped 4 bases and J dropped 7 bases, with 16 bases sitting between them.

This clone was seen a single time. The genes are TRBV6-8 and TRBJ2-7, with D possibly being TRBD1 or TRBD2 (6 bases each). The germline V gene has CDR1 MNHGY and CDR2 SAAAGT. V was clipped by 7 bases and J by 0 bases, with 13 bases between them. The CDR3 is made up of 14 amino acids. In nucleotides, the CDR3 is TGTGCCAGCAAAACAGGGAGGTCCTCCTACGAGCAGTACTTC. Its translation: CASKTGRSSYEQYF.

The CDR3 coding sequence is TGTGCCAGCAGTTACTCGGGGGGGACAGGGTTCGACGAGCAGTACTTC. Translated, it gives CASSYSGGTGFDEQYF. V and J are TRBV6-8 and TRBJ2-7; 9 positions agree with TRBD1. With 0 bases clipped from V and 5 bases from J, the junction kept 8 bases outside the gene matches. CDR3 size: 16 residues. The germline V gene encodes CDR1 MNHGY and CDR2 SAAAGT.